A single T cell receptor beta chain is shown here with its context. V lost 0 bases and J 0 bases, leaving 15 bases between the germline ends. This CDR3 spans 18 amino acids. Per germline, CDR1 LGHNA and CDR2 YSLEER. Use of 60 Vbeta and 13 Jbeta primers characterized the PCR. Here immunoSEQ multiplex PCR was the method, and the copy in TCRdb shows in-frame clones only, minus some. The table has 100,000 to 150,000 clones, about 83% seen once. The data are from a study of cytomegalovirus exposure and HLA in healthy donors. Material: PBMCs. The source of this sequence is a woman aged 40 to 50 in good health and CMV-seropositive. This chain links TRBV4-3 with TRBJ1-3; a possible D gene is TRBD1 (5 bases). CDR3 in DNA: TGCGCCAGCAGCCAAGATTTTTCGGGGGGACCCTCTGGAAACACCATATATTTT. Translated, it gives CASSQDFSGGPSGNTIYF.